This T cell receptor (beta chain) was retrieved from a study of blood T cells in healthy people across ages. Across the study: For every two T cells, template switching captured about one barcoded beta molecule.

The use of a sample-barcoded 5' primer and a J-beta primer mix characterized a second PCR of about 7 to 12 cycles. MiXCR, applied by TCRdb to the 5' RACE reads, yields one record per CDR3 protein. Counted here are about 640,000 distinct CDR3 sequences, about 53% occurring once; the ten biggest clones make up over 30%. Whole-study results and caveats: Nothing was known about donor CMV status, and this possibly confounded expanded clonotype changes. Per million T cells, the diversity of TCR beta decreased roughly linearly as age advanced.

The V gene's germline CDR1 is DFQATT and CDR2 SNEGSKA (reference sequence). This CDR3 has 14 residues. Trimming took off 1 base at V and 0 bases at J, with 7 bases between the two ends. A remark on this clonotype: Its antigen remains unidentified.

This clonotype was sampled from a man aged 55 to 70 in good health. Sequencing was carried out using blood. J is TRBJ1-5 and V is TRBV20-1, with D tentatively TRBD1 (6 bases). This CDR3 is CSARGDISNQPQHF. The DNA for the CDR3 is TGCAGTGCTAGAGGGGACATTAGCAATCAGCCCCAGCATTTT.